Listed below are T cell receptor beta chains from one sample, sequenced in a study of blood T cell repertoires in COVID-19. TCRdb's copy holds only in-frame clones and misses some; the assay was immunoSEQ multiplex PCR. The table records around 400,000 clones, more than 75% of them present only once. Input material: peripheral blood. The receptors were sampled from an older woman with COVID-19, enrolled during active disease. CDR3s leave out the opening cysteine and the closing phenylalanine or tryptophan. Each record gives: V gene, clone size, J gene, CDR3 protein. The size entry is marked missing in some rows and otherwise reads once, few, many or a size class.

>TRBV7-3|.|TRBJ2-3
ASSPMRLHPTDTQY
>TRBV19|.|TRBJ1-1
ASREGVTEAF
>TRBV5-1|.|TRBJ1-5
ASSFGQGNNQPQH
>TRBV3-1/TRBV3-2|.|TRBJ2-1
ASSRRGNEQF
>TRBV28|.|TRBJ1-6
ASSSPAVPLH
>TRBV5-4|.|TRBJ1-4
ASSFRTGVEKLF
>TRBV6-5|few|TRBJ1-4
ASRRDFATNEKLF
>TRBV7-3|.|TRBJ2-3
ASSDRLAGGTDTQY
>TRBV19|.|TRBJ1-2
ASSISGTALYGYT
>TRBV30|.|TRBJ1-4
AWSRRGAEKLF
>TRBV10-3|.|TRBJ2-7
AITLGQGAYEQY